This TCR beta chain originates from a study of T cells in Graves' hyperthyroidism and ophthalmopathy. Study-wide points: The model anticipated ophthalmopathy a median around six months pre-onset. The blood repertoire included most of the expanded thyroid clonotypes above 0.001.

RNA transcripts gave rise to amplified TCR beta CDR3 regions. A first-round RT-PCR of the TCR CDR3 used the HTBI primer set. Each CDR3 protein is one row after TCRdb ran MiXCR on the multiplex PCR reads. The data show around 800,000 distinct CDR3 sequences, 38% seen once. Graves' hyperthyroidism is called stable when ophthalmopathy does not progress within 18 months. PBMCs stemmed from over 7.5 ml fresh peripheral blood. Regarding this clonotype: Its antigen is currently unknown.

The V segment lost 4 bases and the J segment 3 bases; nucleotides outside the gene matches: 3. This CDR3 has 15 residues. The germline CDR1 and CDR2 sequences are SGHTA and FQGNSA. This sequence originates from a man aged 18 to 30 with Graves' hyperthyroidism. V usage is TRBV7-2 and J usage is TRBJ2-2, with 9 bases identical to TRBD1. The specimen was blood. CDR3 in DNA: TGTGCCAGCAGCTCCGGGACAGGGCACACCGGGGAGCTGTTTTTT. Translated: CASSSGTGHTGELFF.